Listed below are T cell receptor beta chains from one sample, sequenced in a study of control samples from healthy donors and cancer patients. Data came from immunoSEQ multiplex PCR; TCRdb stores just in-frame clones and leaves some out. The sample yields 190,000 or so clones, approximately 92% seen once. The sequencing sample was made of blood. The source is a man younger than 30 in good health. Each CDR3 is given without its conserved first and last residue. The size entry is marked missing in some rows and otherwise reads once, few, many or a size class.

v_call	clone_size	j_call	cdr3_aa
TRBV6-4	.	TRBJ1-1	ASRSQGAGTEAF
TRBV3-1/TRBV3-2	once	TRBJ2-7	ASSTRTSGGRYEQY
TRBV9	.	TRBJ1-6	ASSALTGGGTPLH
TRBV19	.	TRBJ2-3	ACKGQSSTDTQY
TRBV7-8	.	TRBJ2-7	ASSTTEGGKRMLEQY
TRBV7-2	.	TRBJ2-1	ASSFGLGGYEQF
TRBV7-9	once	TRBJ1-4	ASSLGSSGTDNEKLF
TRBV6-4	.	TRBJ2-1	ASSYVPEGEQF
TRBV5-1	.	TRBJ2-6	ASSLARGHGANVLT
TRBV10-3	.	TRBJ1-4	AISEDRVGEKLF
TRBV13	.	TRBJ2-1	ASSLGLELEQF
TRBV7-6	once	TRBJ2-2	ASSLAIGSSGELF
TRBV6-1	.	TRBJ1-2	ASSDTGGYGYT
TRBV19	.	TRBJ1-1	ASSIKTNTEAF
TRBV4-1	once	TRBJ2-1	ASSQGQGVYNEQF
TRBV6-5	few	TRBJ1-4	ASSYSKRRANEKLF
TRBV12-3/TRBV12-4	.	TRBJ2-7	ASSLRQRDEQY
TRBV15	few	TRBJ1-5	ATSREGGGQPQH
TRBV3-1/TRBV3-2	.	TRBJ1-2	ASSRMDGNYGYT
TRBV2	.	TRBJ1-4	ASSEEGTNEKLF
TRBV6-5	.	TRBJ1-4	ASSYSRGSEKLF
TRBV18	.	TRBJ1-3	ASSGAGNTIY
TRBV2	.	TRBJ2-7	ASTMGDEQY
TRBV28	.	TRBJ2-3	ASKIGGTDTQY
TRBV28	.	TRBJ2-1	ASSLPGSDGQF
TRBV3-1/TRBV3-2	.	TRBJ1-4	ASSRSFGGWEEKLF
TRBV28	.	TRBJ1-6	ASTTGPRDSPLH
TRBV9	.	TRBJ1-6	ASSSLGNSPLH
TRBV10-2	few	TRBJ1-1	ASRRTGAKGTEAF
TRBV30	.	TRBJ1-1	AWTYGDRNTEAF
TRBV6-1	.	TRBJ2-7	ASSEWTGSYEQY
TRBV2	.	TRBJ1-1	ASSAGTGNTEAF
TRBV4-1	.	TRBJ2-4	ASSPGLLAKNIQY
TRBV5-4	.	TRBJ1-1	ASSLPGFTEAF
TRBV15	.	TRBJ2-1	ATSRDPGLAGGQNEQF
TRBV19	.	TRBJ1-1	ASSRTGNTEAF
TRBV13	.	TRBJ1-3	ASSSAGRIDTIY
TRBV24-1	.	TRBJ2-3	ATSEETVSTDTQY
TRBV2	.	TRBJ2-3	ASTIVRSGDTQY
TRBV2	.	TRBJ2-5	ASSGARLWEAQY
TRBV2	.	TRBJ2-1	ASRLSRDEQF
TRBV25-1	once	TRBJ2-7	ASSAIYEQY